This T cell receptor beta chain was recovered during a study of T cell responses to AZD1222 COVID-19 vaccine (dated by TCRdb to the early 2020s). Concerning the study at large: AZD1222 recipients given second doses at about 4 weeks or at about 12 weeks were pooled, since spike-specific TCR depth and breadth were not found to differ between the two schedules. A total of under 250 trial participants underwent TCR sequencing, of whom some 200 had received two doses of AZD1222 and 26 had received two doses of the MenACWY control vaccine. Trial participants were enrolled by age into 18-55, 56-69 and 70-plus year subgroups, with about 150, 27 and 61 TCR-sequenced participants respectively.

V trim: 8 bases; J trim: 4 bases; unmatched bases: 2. The CDR3 sequence holds 11 residues, the cysteine and phenylalanine included. The sequence is cut down to CDR3 DNA, 33 bases in frame from base 1. The germline V gene supplies CDR1 SNHLY and CDR2 FYNNEI. This sample's time point label indicates: baseline before first vaccination. Samples from vaccinated people were obtained from the UK trials COV001 and COV002, which included a single-blind randomized controlled phase 2/3 trial of AZD1222 (ChAdOx1 nCoV-19) in healthy adults. Trial participant PBMC samples were collected at day 0 and day 28 after the second dose for TCRbeta chain sequencing. Concerning this clone: The antigen it recognizes is unknown. The input lacks base qualities; no much larger clone sits a single base away.

Study-level results and caveats: In the small 56-69-year group, the increase in depth fell short of significance, most likely because of low power. Because no samples from the day 14 peak response were available, repertoires could be characterized only after the peak T cell response. Conclusions about previously exposed vaccinees are limited, since just five or six AZD1222 recipients were seropositive for SARS-CoV-2 at baseline. The whole spike protein was spanned by vaccine-associated CD4 TCRs, and dominant responses were seen in regions 160-218 and 743-854. Participants were mostly white British, with more females than males. The authors suggested clonal diversity may have been underestimated. Nearly half of unique spike-specific TCRs reportedly recognized epitopes outside regions mutated in the B.1.351 and B.1.1.7 variants. Spike-specific TCR breadth and depth rose significantly after two AZD1222 doses compared with day 0 and with MenACWY recipients.

The CDR3 regions of human TCRbeta chains were analyzed by immunosequencing. The paper's processing steps were these. TCRs in the repertoires were compared against a reference library of SARS-CoV-2-specific TCRs that had been generated with the MIRA antigen-specificity platform. Breadth was defined as the fraction of unique TCRs that were SARS-CoV-2-associated, and depth was defined as the fraction of total T cells that were SARS-CoV-2-associated. Using the MIRA data, each spike-specific TCR was mapped to the spike region that the TCR reacts to and placed in a CD4 or CD8 class. Log10-transformed breadth and depth values were compared by one-way ANOVA with Sidak's multiple comparisons tests. TCRdb stores this immuneACCESS table with in-frame sequences only. Part of the clones is absent; in the studies checked, under half of the shortfall reflects unresolved V genes, and no reason is known for the rest. V and J calls and clone size follow that table, whereas D and trimming were derived from the DNA. This sample holds around 130,000 clones; 93% were observed only once. Together, the top ten hold 4.5% to 6% of the sample.

The chain joins TRBV2 to TRBJ2-7; 7 bases in the junction line up with TRBD1. This receptor was taken from an adult in good health. The specimen comprised peripheral blood, sampled on day 0 of AZD1222 vaccination. The DNA sequence reads TGTGCCAGCTCGACAGGGTACGAGCAGTACTTC. It codes for CASSTGYEQYF. Extended through the reference TRBV2 and TRBJ2-7 proteins, this CDR3 yields the full variable domain: EPEVTQTPSHQVTQMGQEVILRCVPISNHLYFYWYRQILGQKVEFLVSFYNNEISEKSEIFDDQFSVERPDGSNFTLKIRSTKLEDSAMYFCASSTGYEQYFGPGTRLTVT.